These 13 T cell receptor beta chains share one sample of origin, sequenced in a study of T cells after yellow fever vaccination. TCRdb reprocessed the 5' RACE reads via MiXCR and lists one record per CDR3 protein. This repertoire shows about 110,000 distinct CDR3 sequences, roughly 8.9% found once; its top ten account for roughly 27%. The sequences come from CD8+ T cells sorted from PBMCs, collected 45 days after the yellow fever booster vaccination. Source of these receptors: a man aged 25 to 45 who received the YFV17D yellow fever vaccine.

This clonotype has at least ten counts. The chain carries TRBV20-1 and TRBJ1-1; TRBD1 aligns across 7 bases. The junction had 9 bases not matched to a gene; V was cut back by 3 bases and J by 8 bases. This CDR3 has 13 residues. In germline, CDR1 is DFQATT, CDR2 SNEGSKA (reference sequence). Here the CDR3 reads CSASVSMDREAFF. CDR3 DNA: TGCAGTGCTAGTGTTTCTATGGACAGGGAAGCTTTCTTT.

This clonotype occurred a few times. The V and J genes are TRBV6-1 and TRBJ2-3, with 9 bases matching TRBD2. From germline, CDR1 is MNHNS and CDR2 SASEGT. V lost 6 bases, J lost 3 bases, and 7 bases stayed unmatched. The length of the CDR3 is 15 residues. The CDR3 region is CASRGLAPATDTQYF. The CDR3 bases are TGTGCCAGCAGAGGACTAGCGCCCGCAACAGATACGCAGTATTTT.

The V and J genes are TRBV4-3 and TRBJ2-7, with 8 nucleotides matching TRBD2. Trimming at V came to 2 bases and at J to 0 bases, leaving 3 bases not matched to a gene. The CDR3 totals 15 residues. CDR1 and CDR2 (germline): LGHNA, YSLEER. The CDR3 reads CASSQNSGISYEQYF. The DNA for the CDR3 is TGCGCCAGCAGCCAAAATAGCGGGATCTCCTACGAGCAGTACTTC.

The chain is built from TRBV5-5 and TRBJ2-2; 9 bases match TRBD2. The CDR3 runs 17 residues. The germline V gene has CDR1 SGHKS and CDR2 YYEKEE (reference sequence). V lost 0 bases, J lost 4 bases, and 7 bases stayed unmatched. CDR3 bases: TGTGCCAGCAGCTTGGGACTAGCGGAAGTGGGCACCGGGGAGCTGTTTTTT. Its translation is CASSLGLAEVGTGELFF.

This clonotype was seen at least ten times. The chain employs TRBV9 and TRBJ1-1; D remains unclear. Germline V lookup: CDR1 SGDLS, CDR2 YYNGEE. There are 12 residues in the CDR3. Trimming took off 4 bases at V and 9 bases at J, with 13 bases between the two ends. CDR3 nucleotide sequence: TGTGCCAGCAGCTCAGCAGGACGACAAGCTTTCTTT. Translating gives CASSSAGRQAFF. Full variable domain (remainder filled in from reference TRBV9 and TRBJ1-1): DSGVTQTPKHLITATGQRVTLRCSPRSGDLSVYWYQQSLDQGLQFLIQYYNGEERAKGNILERFSAQQFPDLHSELNLSSLELGDSALYFCASSSAGRQAFFGQGTRLTVV.

The chain joins TRBV28 to TRBJ2-3; the D gene is possibly TRBD2 (5 bases). Trimming took 5 bases from V and 5 from J, leaving 17 bases between them. This CDR3 contains 15 residues. Per germline, CDR1 MDHEN and CDR2 SYDVKM. CDR3 nucleotide sequence: TGTGCCAGCAGTCCGACCGGGATCAAGGGAGATACGCAGTATTTT. Encoded protein: CASSPTGIKGDTQYF.

Many counts were recorded for this clonotype. The chain has TRBV15 and TRBJ1-1; D remains unclear. The CDR3 sequence is 12 residues long. In germline, CDR1 is LNHNV, CDR2 YYDKDF (reference sequence). The V and J ends lost 5 bases and 3 bases respectively, with 7 bases between them. The CDR3 nucleotides read TGTGCCACCAGCCCCGCTTACACTGAAGCTTTCTTT. Translated, it gives CATSPAYTEAFF.

Ten or more counts support this clonotype. The J gene is TRBJ2-2, the V gene TRBV7-8, with a weak D call TRBD1 (6 bases). CDR3 length: 17 residues. Looked up from germline, CDR1 is SGHVS and CDR2 is FQNEAQ. Trimming left V 1 base short and J 7 bases short, with 19 bases between. The CDR3 protein is CASSLEIRTARNGELFF. As DNA, the CDR3 is TGTGCCAGCAGCTTAGAAATCCGGACAGCCCGAAACGGGGAGCTGTTTTTT.

This clonotype came up many times. This chain joins TRBV19 and TRBJ1-5; the match to TRBD1 covers 7 bases. V was pared by 7 bases and J by 3 bases, with 6 bases of the junction left unmatched. Germline V CDR1 and CDR2: LNHDA, SQIVND (reference sequence). This CDR3 comprises 14 residues. CDR3 loop: CASNTGDSNQPQHF. DNA for the CDR3: TGTGCCAGTAACACAGGGGATTCCAATCAGCCCCAGCATTTT.

This clonotype was detected many times. The chain recombines TRBV5-6 with TRBJ2-3; no firm D call. Trimming took off 0 bases at V and 2 bases at J, with 4 bases between the two ends. This CDR3 has 13 residues. CDR1 is SGHDT and CDR2 is YYEEEE in the germline V gene. CDR3 bases: TGTGCCAGCAGCTTGGGCCACACAGATACGCAGTATTTT. This sequence encodes CASSLGHTDTQYF.

This clonotype was counted ten times or more. The gene calls are TRBV29-1 and TRBJ1-3; possible D gene TRBD1, 5 bases. This CDR3 spans 10 amino acids. Trimming cost V 6 bases and J 13 bases, with 13 bases left between them. CDR1 and CDR2 (germline): SQVTM, ANQGSEA. As DNA, the CDR3 is TGCAGCGTAAGGATGGACAAGATATATTTT. Residues: CSVRMDKIYF.

The rearrangement joins TRBV13 to TRBJ2-2; 7 bases agree with TRBD1. With 5 bases clipped from V and 0 bases from J, the junction kept 3 bases outside the gene matches. Germline CDR1 reads PRHDT; CDR2 reads FYEKMQ (reference sequence). The CDR3 runs to 15 residues. The DNA for the CDR3 is TGTGCCAGCAGCCGGACAGGTTCGAACACCGGGGAGCTGTTTTTT. Amino acid sequence: CASSRTGSNTGELFF.

This clonotype occurred many times. The chain joins TRBV29-1 to TRBJ1-2; the D gene is possibly TRBD1 (5 bases). Per germline, CDR1 SQVTM and CDR2 ANQGSEA. Trimming removed 3 bases from V and 5 bases from J, with 19 bases in between. This CDR3 region has 15 residues. The CDR3 sequence is CSVDTGMGDFYGYTF. CDR3 nucleotide sequence: TGCAGCGTTGACACCGGGATGGGGGATTTTTATGGCTACACCTTC.